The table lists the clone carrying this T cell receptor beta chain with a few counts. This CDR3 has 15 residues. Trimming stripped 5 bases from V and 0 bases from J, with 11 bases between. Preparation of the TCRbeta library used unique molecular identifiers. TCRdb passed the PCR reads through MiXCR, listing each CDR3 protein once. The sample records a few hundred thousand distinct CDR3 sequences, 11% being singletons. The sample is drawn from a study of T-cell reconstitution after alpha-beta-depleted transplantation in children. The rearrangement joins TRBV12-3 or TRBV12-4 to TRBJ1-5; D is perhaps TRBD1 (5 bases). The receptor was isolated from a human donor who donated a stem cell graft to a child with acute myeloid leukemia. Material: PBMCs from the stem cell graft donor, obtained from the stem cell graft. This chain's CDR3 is CASSQGQISNQPQHF. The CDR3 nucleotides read TGTGCCAGCAGTCAGGGTCAGATTAGCAATCAGCCCCAGCATTTT.